The 20 T cell receptor beta chains presented below share a single source sample, sequenced in a study of cytomegalovirus exposure and HLA in healthy donors. The PCR was carried out with 60 Vbeta primers and 13 Jbeta primers. TCRdb's copy holds only in-frame clones and misses some; the assay was immunoSEQ multiplex PCR. The sample contains under 200,000 clones, roughly 12% of which appear only once. Specimen: PBMCs. The receptors stem from a man between 45 and 60 years old in good health and CMV-seropositive.

This clone has more than one count but fewer than ten. The chain has TRBV10-3 and TRBJ1-2; 7 nucleotides line up with TRBD1. The CDR3 is made up of 13 amino acids. V shed 8 bases and J 8 bases; nucleotides not matched to a gene: 11. Germline CDR1 reads ENHRY; CDR2 reads SYGVKD. The CDR3 nucleotides read TGTGCCATCCGAACCACAGGGGAAGGAGGCTACACCTTC. Translation: CAIRTTGEGGYTF.

This clone was counted between two and nine times. This rearrangement joins TRBV9 to TRBJ1-1, with 9 bases matching TRBD1. Unmatched junction bases numbered 13, after V lost 3 bases and J lost 1 base. The CDR3 totals 18 residues. CDR1 and CDR2 (germline): SGDLS, YYNGEE. The CDR3 spells CASSGRQGVVAGNTEAFF. DNA of the CDR3: TGTGCCAGCAGCGGTCGACAGGGGGTGGTAGCTGGGAACACTGAAGCTTTCTTT.

The chain has TRBV27 and TRBJ2-7; D unclear. Deletions cut 10 bases from V and 5 bases from J, with 15 bases between. There are 12 residues in the CDR3. Germline loops: CDR1 MNHEY, CDR2 SMNVEV (reference sequence). The CDR3 region is CATSSGVDEQYF. The DNA for the CDR3 is TGTGCCACCTCCTCAGGTGTGGACGAGCAGTACTTC.

This chain links TRBV28 with TRBJ1-4; 9 bases match TRBD1. The V gene's germline CDR1 is MDHEN and CDR2 SYDVKM. V shed 9 bases, J shed 5 bases, and the junction held 7 bases outside the gene matches. There are 14 residues in the CDR3. The DNA for the CDR3 is TGTGCCAGTGTCGACAGGGGGGGGAATGAAAAACTGTTTTTT. Protein sequence: CASVDRGGNEKLFF.

The chain recombines TRBV7-9 with TRBJ1-3; possibly TRBD1 for D (5 bases). Trimming removed 8 bases at V and 4 bases at J, with 9 bases between. The CDR3 runs to 12 residues. CDR1 is SEHNR, CDR2 FQNEAQ, per germline (reference sequence). The CDR3 region has the DNA TGTGCCAGCGTCAGGGTCGGAAACACCATATATTTT. As protein: CASVRVGNTIYF.

The chain has TRBV7-2 and TRBJ2-3; 9 bases match TRBD2. After removal of 8 bases from V and 5 bases from J, the junction contained 14 bases not matched to a gene. There are 16 residues in the CDR3. Germline V gene lookup returns CDR1 SGHTA and CDR2 FQGNSA. The CDR3: CASGASGAPVEDTQYF. CDR3 sequence (DNA): TGTGCCAGCGGGGCTAGCGGGGCCCCCGTGGAAGATACGCAGTATTTT.

J is TRBJ2-5 and V is TRBV6-6; TRBD1 might be the D (6 bases). The last part of the DNA fits TRBJ2-7 better; the J call may be wrong. Germline CDR1 and CDR2: MNHNY and SVGAGI (reference sequence). The CDR3 sequence is 16 residues long. In nucleotides, the CDR3 is TGTGCCAGCAGTGTCCGGGACACAAATGTGCTCTACGAGCAGTACTTC. Its translation: CASSVRDTNVLYEQYF.

This clone was seen more than once but under ten times. The rearrangement links TRBV5-4 to TRBJ1-1; D is ambiguous. Trimming removed 3 bases from V and 2 bases from J, with 14 bases in between. The CDR3 covers 15 residues. Germline V gives CDR1 SGHNT, CDR2 YYREEE (reference sequence). In DNA, the CDR3 is TGTGCCAGCAGCTCTACCCGGGAGGGTAACACTGAAGCTTTCTTT. This translates into CASSSTREGNTEAFF.

This clone came up a few times. This chain joins TRBV6-5 and TRBJ2-7, with 10 positions matching TRBD1. The CDR3 has 14 residues. Germline values: CDR1 MNHEY, CDR2 SVGAGI. The V and J ends lost 6 bases and 0 bases, in that order; junction bases with no gene match: 2. CDR3 bases: TGTGCCAGCAGCCGGGACAGGGGCTCCTACGAGCAGTACTTC. Translating gives CASSRDRGSYEQYF.

This clone was recorded a few times. V usage is TRBV27 and J usage is TRBJ1-1; D unclear. The V end was cut by 2 bases, the J end by 0 bases, with 7 bases between. The CDR3 is made up of 14 amino acids. CDR1 is MNHEY and CDR2 is SMNVEV in the germline V gene (reference sequence). The CDR3 coding sequence is TGTGCCAGCAGTTTAGCGGGGATGAACACTGAAGCTTTCTTT. The encoded protein is CASSLAGMNTEAFF.

The chain recombines TRBV29-1 with TRBJ1-1; D gene unclear. This CDR3 region has 13 residues. Germline values: CDR1 SQVTM, CDR2 ANQGSEA. Trimming took 1 base from V and 1 from J, leaving 7 bases between them. Here the CDR3 reads CSVEGQWNTEAFF. The CDR3 DNA follows: TGCAGCGTTGAAGGGCAGTGGAACACTGAAGCTTTCTTT.

J is TRBJ1-2 and V is TRBV19, with a tentative D call TRBD1 (5 bases). Per the germline V gene, CDR1 is LNHDA and CDR2 is SQIVND (reference sequence). This CDR3 region has 14 residues. Trimming shortened V by 5 bases and J by 1 base, and 11 bases separated the two germline ends. For the CDR3, the DNA is TGTGCCAGTAGTGCTGCAGGGTTTAACTATGGCTACACCTTC. Translated, it gives CASSAAGFNYGYTF. Based on the CDR3 plus reference TRBV19 and TRBJ1-2, the full variable domain is DGGITQSPKYLFRKEGQNVTLSCEQNLNHDAMYWYRQDPGQGLRLIYYSQIVNDFQKGDIAEGYSVSREKKESFPLTVTSAQKNPTAFYLCASSAAGFNYGYTFGSGTRLTVV.

The chain combines TRBV7-9 with TRBJ2-1, with D perhaps matching TRBD1 (5 bases). V was shortened by 5 bases and J by 6 bases, with 14 bases between the two germline ends. The CDR3 loop spans 14 amino acids. Germline CDR1 SEHNR, CDR2 FQNEAQ (reference sequence). Written as DNA, the CDR3 is TGTGCCAGCAGCCCAGGGTTAAGGGTCAATGAGCAGTTCTTC. Its translation: CASSPGLRVNEQFF.

The V and J genes are TRBV5-8 and TRBJ2-7, with 12 bases identical to TRBD1. Germline CDR1 is SGHTS and CDR2 is YDEGEE. This CDR3 comprises 18 residues. Trimming cost V 4 bases and J 0 bases; bases outside gene matches: 11. CDR3 sequence reads: CASSQPRDRGPGSYEQYV. Here the CDR3 DNA reads TGTGCCAGCAGCCAACCCCGGGACAGGGGGCCTGGCTCCTACGAGCAGTACGTC.

This sequence joins TRBV28 and TRBJ1-2, with D unresolved. The CDR3 runs 13 residues. Trimming pared 5 bases from V and 3 bases from J, leaving 10 bases between. Per the germline V gene, CDR1 is MDHEN and CDR2 is SYDVKM. The CDR3 coding sequence is TGTGCCAGCAGTGACGGGATTTACTATGGCTACACCTTC. It translates to CASSDGIYYGYTF.

This chain connects TRBV11-3 to TRBJ2-7; TRBD2 is a possible D gene (6 bases). Germline values: CDR1 SGHNT, CDR2 YENEEA. The V and J ends lost 2 bases and 2 bases respectively, with 16 bases between them. CDR3 size: 16 residues. DNA for the CDR3: TGTGCCAGCAGCTTACTACTCGGGACTGCTACCTACGAGCAGTACTTC. It is translated as CASSLLLGTATYEQYF.

DNA for the CDR3: TGTGCCAGCAGTTACGGGACAGGGAACACTGAAGCTTTCTTT. Encoded protein: CASSYGTGNTEAFF. This rearrangement joins TRBV6-6 to TRBJ1-1; 8 bases are shared with TRBD1. The CDR3 is made up of 14 amino acids. Germline assignment: CDR1 MNHNY and CDR2 SVGAGI (reference sequence). With 2 bases clipped from V and 1 base from J, the junction kept 0 bases outside the gene matches.

This clone was seen a handful of times. The sample contains more than one DNA sequence encoding this CDR3. This chain links TRBV9 with TRBJ2-2; TRBD2 agrees at 8 bases. Germline CDR1 SGDLS, CDR2 YYNGEE. Trimming removed 0 bases from V and 6 bases from J; junction bases left unmatched: 4. The CDR3 loop spans 15 amino acids. CDR3 protein: CASSVAAGGAGELFF. The CDR3 DNA is TGTGCCAGCAGCGTAGCGGCCGGGGGGGCCGGGGAGCTGTTTTTT.

The J gene is TRBJ2-7, the V gene TRBV28; 7 bases map to TRBD1. The junction had 8 bases not matched to a gene; V was cut back by 4 bases and J by 2 bases. This CDR3 comprises 15 residues. Germline V gene lookup returns CDR1 MDHEN and CDR2 SYDVKM. This chain's CDR3 is CASSSPGTATYEQYF. CDR3 DNA sequence: TGTGCCAGCAGTTCGCCAGGGACAGCTACCTACGAGCAGTACTTC.

This clone showed up just a few times. Other DNA sequences within the sample encode an identical CDR3. The CDR3 is CASSLGTGGNQPQHF. CDR3 in DNA: TGTGCCAGCAGCTTAGGGACAGGGGGAAATCAGCCCCAGCATTTT. The rearrangement joins TRBV7-8 to TRBJ1-5; TRBD1 agrees at 10 bases. This CDR3 spans 15 amino acids. The ends lost 1 base at V and 4 bases at J; junction bases unmatched: 1. Germline V gives CDR1 SGHVS, CDR2 FQNEAQ.